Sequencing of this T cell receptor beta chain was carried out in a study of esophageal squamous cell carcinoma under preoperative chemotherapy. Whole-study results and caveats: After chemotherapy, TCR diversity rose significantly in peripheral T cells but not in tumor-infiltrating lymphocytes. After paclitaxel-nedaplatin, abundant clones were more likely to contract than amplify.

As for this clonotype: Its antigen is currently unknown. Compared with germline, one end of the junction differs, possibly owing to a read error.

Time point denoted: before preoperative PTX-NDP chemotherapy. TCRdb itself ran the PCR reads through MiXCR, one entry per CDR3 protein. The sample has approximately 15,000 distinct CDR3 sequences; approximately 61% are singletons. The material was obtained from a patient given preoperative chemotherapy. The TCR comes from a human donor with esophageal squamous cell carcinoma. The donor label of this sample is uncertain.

The CDR3: CASRTGHVDTGALYF. The CDR3 nucleotides read TGTGCCAGCAGAACCGGACATGTGGACACCGGGGCGCTGTATTTT. The chain recombines TRBV6-1 with TRBJ2-2; D possibly uses TRBD1 or TRBD2 (5 bases each). The CDR3 has 15 amino acids. Germline assignment: CDR1 MNHNS and CDR2 SASEGT.